These T cell receptor beta chains were read from a single sample in a study of molecular identifiers for immune sequencing clone quantification. TCRdb re-derived calls from the PCR reads in MiXCR, one entry per CDR3 protein. The data contain 40,000 to 45,000 distinct CDR3 sequences, about 19% of them seen just once; the ten biggest clones take up 0.9% to 1.2%. Sequencing was carried out using naive CD8+ T cells from blood, with Jurkat cell RNA spiked in. These receptors all come from a human donor in good health. Some libraries in this study had Jurkat cell RNA spiked in. CDR3s include the opening cysteine and the closing phenylalanine or tryptophan. D genes are given only for firm matches. The size field is filled for only some rows; it gives once, few, many or a size class.

clone_size d_call j_call cdr3_length v_call cdr3_aa cdr3_nt
many . TRBJ1-5 14 TRBV27 CASSRVGGNQPQHF TGTGCCAGCAGTCGGGTGGGCGGCAATCAGCCCCAGCATTTT
. . TRBJ1-1 13 TRBV5-6 CASSFVLNTGAFF TGTGCCAGCAGCTTCGTACTGAACACTGGAGCTTTCTTT
many . TRBJ2-7 14 TRBV5-1 CASSLSRGDYEQYF TGCGCCAGCAGCTTGAGCAGGGGGGACTACGAGCAGTACTTC
many . TRBJ2-1 11 TRBV19 CASSNPGEQFF TGTGCCAGTAGTAACCCAGGGGAGCAGTTCTTC
. . TRBJ1-1 16 TRBV4-3 CASSQAPGLPSTEAFF TGCGCCAGCAGCCAAGCACCGGGACTCCCAAGCACTGAAGCTTTCTTT
many TRBD1 TRBJ1-4 16 TRBV9 CASSPGTGTAVEKLFF TGTGCCAGCAGCCCCGGCACCGGGACAGCGGTCGAAAAACTGTTTTTT
many . TRBJ1-1 14 TRBV28 CASSIQPSNTEAFF TGTGCCAGCAGTATACAGCCCTCTAACACTGAAGCTTTCTTT
many TRBD1 TRBJ2-7 14 TRBV5-1 CASSLEDRGYEQYF TGCGCCAGCAGCTTGGAGGACAGGGGATACGAGCAGTACTTC
many . TRBJ2-7 14 TRBV5-6 CASSLRALPYEQYF TGTGCCAGCAGCTTAAGGGCCCTTCCCTACGAGCAGTACTTC
many TRBD2 TRBJ2-1 15 TRBV11-2 CASSSRTSAYNEQFF TGTGCCAGCAGCTCTAGGACTAGCGCCTACAATGAGCAGTTCTTC
many . TRBJ2-3 13 TRBV7-2 CASSFAATETQYF TGTGCCAGCAGCTTTGCGGCGACCGAGACGCAGTATTTT
. . TRBJ2-3 15 TRBV11-2 CASSLEGGATDTQYF TGTGCCAGCAGCTTAGAAGGTGGGGCCACAGATACGCAGTATTTT
many TRBD2 TRBJ2-1 20 TRBV6-7 CASSPTSSGRILLVLREQFF TGTGCCAGCAGTCCCACCTCTAGCGGGAGGATTTTATTAGTTTTAAGGGAGCAGTTCTTC
many TRBD2 TRBJ2-5 18 TRBV7-9 CASSLGLAGVTDQETQYF TGTGCCAGCAGCTTAGGACTAGCGGGAGTTACGGACCAAGAGACCCAGTACTTC
many . TRBJ2-3 15 TRBV5-5 CASSPGVQGADTQYF TGTGCCAGCAGCCCGGGTGTGCAGGGCGCAGATACGCAGTATTTT
many TRBD1 TRBJ1-4 15 TRBV20-1 CSARDRGGGDEKLFF TGCAGTGCTAGAGACAGGGGAGGGGGCGATGAAAAACTGTTTTTT
many . TRBJ2-3 14 TRBV19 CASSIDPGPDTQYF TGTGCCAGTAGTATAGATCCAGGGCCCGATACGCAGTATTTT
many . TRBJ1-1 15 TRBV27 CASSPRLWTGAEAFF TGTGCCAGCAGTCCCCGTTTATGGACGGGGGCTGAAGCTTTCTTT
many . TRBJ1-2 15 TRBV6-1 CASSIGHPVSYGYTF TGTGCCAGCAGCATCGGACACCCTGTCAGCTATGGCTACACCTTC
many . TRBJ1-6 17 TRBV5-5 CASSLDSLPGYNSPLHF TGTGCCAGCAGCTTGGACAGCTTACCTGGTTATAATTCACCCCTCCACTTT
many TRBD2 TRBJ2-7 15 TRBV6-2/TRBV6-3 CASSPLAGTSYEQYF TGTGCCAGCAGTCCCCTAGCGGGGACCTCCTACGAGCAGTACTTC
many . TRBJ2-7 13 TRBV10-3 CAISERDSYEQYF TGTGCCATCAGTGAGAGAGACTCCTACGAGCAGTACTTC
few TRBD2 TRBJ2-3 19 TRBV7-9 CASSLAIETSGRFADTQYF TGTGCCAGCAGCTTAGCGATAGAGACTAGCGGGAGGTTCGCAGATACGCAGTATTTT
many TRBD2 TRBJ2-1 17 TRBV27 CASSLIPSGMVVGEQFF TGTGCCAGCAGTTTAATACCTAGCGGGATGGTCGTCGGTGAGCAGTTCTTC
. . TRBJ2-1 18 TRBV2 CASSEAQGRSSPYNEQFF TGTGCCAGCAGTGAAGCGCAGGGACGAAGCAGCCCCTACAATGAGCAGTTCTTC
. . TRBJ2-7 14 TRBV20-1 CSARVGLMSYEQYF TGCAGTGCTAGAGTCGGACTCATGTCCTACGAGCAGTACTTC
many . TRBJ2-2 14 TRBV27 CASSLSRDPGELFF TGTGCCAGCAGTTTAAGCCGCGATCCCGGGGAGCTGTTTTTT
many TRBD1 TRBJ2-3 16 TRBV12-3/TRBV12-4 CASSPPGGTLTDTQYF TGTGCCAGCAGTCCCCCAGGGGGCACCCTCACAGATACGCAGTATTTT
many . TRBJ2-5 14 TRBV19 CASSIDGQQETQYF TGTGCCAGTAGTATAGATGGACAGCAAGAGACCCAGTACTTC
. . TRBJ1-1 11 TRBV30 CAWQPNTEAFF TGTGCCTGGCAACCGAACACTGAAGCTTTCTTT
many . TRBJ2-7 13 TRBV20-1 CSARDSQDYEQYF TGCAGTGCTCGGGACTCCCAAGACTACGAGCAGTACTTC
once TRBD2 TRBJ2-7 15 TRBV2 CASIDWASGGYEQYF TGTGCCAGCATCGACTGGGCTAGCGGGGGCTACGAGCAGTACTTC
many . TRBJ2-7 15 TRBV7-9 CASSPGPRAVYEQYF TGTGCCAGCAGCCCGGGACCGAGGGCAGTCTACGAGCAGTACTTC
. . TRBJ2-7 13 TRBV29-1 CSVGGPDSHEQYF TGTAGCGTTGGGGGGCCCGACTCCCACGAGCAGTACTTC
many TRBD1 TRBJ2-3 17 TRBV7-9 CASSTLGGTGPSDTQYF TGTGCCAGCAGCACCCTGGGCGGGACAGGGCCATCAGATACGCAGTATTTT
many TRBD1 TRBJ2-5 20 TRBV20-1 CSAVSGTGALAGRDQETQYF TGCAGTGCGGTCTCCGGGACAGGGGCCCTCGCGGGCCGGGACCAAGAGACCCAGTACTTC
. TRBD1 TRBJ2-6 18 TRBV27 CASSLFQGAPSRANVLTF TGTGCCAGCAGTTTATTTCAGGGGGCCCCCTCTAGGGCCAACGTCCTGACTTTC
many TRBD2 TRBJ2-1 16 TRBV4-3 CASSQRLAGAYNEQFF TGCGCCAGCAGCCAGAGACTAGCGGGGGCATACAATGAGCAGTTCTTC
once . TRBJ1-1 13 TRBV4-3 CASSQLRGTEAFF TGCGCCAGCAGCCAGTTGCGGGGCACTGAAGCTTTCTTT
many TRBD2 TRBJ2-3 17 TRBV20-1 CSARTPHRGGPTDTQYF TGCAGTGCTAGGACCCCTCATCGGGGGGGGCCTACAGATACGCAGTATTTT
many . TRBJ1-5 13 TRBV7-6 CASSSGANQPQHF TGTGCCAGCAGCTCGGGCGCAAATCAGCCCCAGCATTTT
many . TRBJ1-1 13 TRBV4-1 CASSQDGVTEAFF TGCGCCAGCAGCCAAGATGGGGTAACTGAAGCTTTCTTT
few . TRBJ2-7 13 TRBV2 CASRGIHSYEQYF TGTGCCAGCAGGGGCATCCACTCCTACGAGCAGTACTTC